The 23 T cell receptor beta chains below were found in one sample sequenced in a study of T cell changes during pregnancy in multiple sclerosis. Profiled with immunoSEQ multiplex PCR; TCRdb holds only in-frame clones, not every one. The sample records roughly 72,000 clones, approximately 92% being singletons. Sequencing used CD4+ T cells from peripheral blood mononuclear cells, obtained before pregnancy. Receptors were obtained from a female donor with multiple sclerosis, enrolled in a pregnancy study.

This chain uses TRBV27 with TRBJ2-7, with 7 bases fitting TRBD1. The germline gives CDR1 MNHEY, CDR2 SMNVEV (reference sequence). Unmatched junction bases numbered 10, after V lost 5 bases and J lost 6 bases. This CDR3 has 14 amino acids. The CDR3 DNA is TGTGCCAGCAGTATGACAGGGTTTGTGGGCGAGCAGTACTTC. This sequence encodes CASSMTGFVGEQYF.

The chain is built from TRBV29-1 and TRBJ1-1; D might be TRBD1 (6 bases). CDR1 SQVTM and CDR2 ANQGSEA come from the germline V gene. The V and J ends lost 4 bases and 2 bases respectively, with 14 bases between them. CDR3 length: 14 residues. CDR3 region: CSVVPHRDNTEAFF. CDR3 nucleotide sequence: TGCAGCGTTGTCCCCCACAGGGATAACACTGAAGCTTTCTTT.

The rearrangement uses TRBV7-2 and TRBJ1-2; tentative D call: TRBD1 (5 bases). V was clipped by 1 base and J by 2 bases, with 8 bases between them. There are 14 residues in the CDR3. Per germline, CDR1 SGHTA and CDR2 FQGNSA. The CDR3 nucleotides are TGTGCCAGCAGCTTAGGACAGCAAAACTATGGCTACACCTTC. Its translation: CASSLGQQNYGYTF. The full variable domain, its missing parts supplied by reference TRBV7-2 and TRBJ1-2, is GAGVSQSPSNKVTEKGKDVELRCDPISGHTALYWYRQSLGQGLEFLIYFQGNSAPDKSGLPSDRFSAERTGGSVSTLTIQRTQQEDSAVYLCASSLGQQNYGYTFGSGTRLTVV.

The V and J genes are TRBV5-4 and TRBJ2-1, with 14 bases that match TRBD2. The V gene end was trimmed by 3 bases and the J gene end by 9 bases; junction bases not matched to a gene: 5. The CDR3 runs 15 residues. Germline assignment: CDR1 SGHNT and CDR2 YYREEE (reference sequence). The CDR3 DNA sequence: TGTGCCAGCAGCTCTGGGACTAGCGGGAGTCGTGAGCAGTTCTTC. Protein sequence: CASSSGTSGSREQFF. Combining the CDR3 with reference TRBV5-4 and TRBJ2-1 gives the whole variable domain ETGVTQSPTHLIKTRGQQVTLRCSSQSGHNTVSWYQQALGQGPQFIFQYYREEENGRGNFPPRFSGLQFPNYSSELNVNALELDDSALYLCASSSGTSGSREQFFGPGTRLTVL.

The chain combines TRBV4-1 with TRBJ2-6; a weak D match, TRBD1 (6 bases). V shed 4 bases and J shed 0 bases, with 10 bases lying between them. Germline V CDR1 and CDR2: MGHRA, YSYEKL. This CDR3 comprises 16 residues. The CDR3 spells CASSRDTSSGANVLTF. The CDR3 coding sequence is TGCGCCAGCAGCCGGGACACGAGCTCTGGGGCCAACGTCCTGACTTTC.

The genes are TRBV25-1 and TRBJ1-2; TRBD1 aligns across 7 bases. In germline, CDR1 is MGHDK, CDR2 SYGVNS. This CDR3 comprises 17 residues. V was clipped by 3 bases and J by 6 bases; unmatched bases: 16. DNA for the CDR3: TGTGCCAGCAGTGACTCGACAGGGAGGTTCTTCGGGAATGGCTACACCTTC. Its protein is CASSDSTGRFFGNGYTF.

The chain employs TRBV2 and TRBJ1-1, with D tentatively TRBD1 (6 bases). This CDR3 is 16 amino acids long. Trimming removed 6 bases from V and 1 base from J, with 18 bases in between. From germline, CDR1 is SNHLY and CDR2 FYNNEI. The DNA of the CDR3 is TGTGCCAGCAGGGGCCAGTCGAAAGGGGGGAACACTGAAGCTTTCTTT. Its translation is CASRGQSKGGNTEAFF.

Notes on this clone: The junction shows a germline mismatch at one end, possibly a read error. The V gene is TRBV7-9, the J gene TRBJ1-1; 7 bases fit TRBD1. CDR3 size: 16 residues. Germline V gene data show CDR1 as SEHNR and CDR2 as FQNEAQ (reference sequence). The CDR3 nucleotides read TGTGCCAGCAGCTTCCCTGAACAGGGGCTGAAGACTGAAGCTTTCTTT. Its translation is CASSFPEQGLKTEAFF.

The chain combines TRBV27 with TRBJ2-7, with D tentatively TRBD2 (6 bases). This CDR3 region has 15 residues. Trimming shortened V by 3 bases and J by 2 bases, and 14 bases separated the two germline ends. Looked up from germline, CDR1 is MNHEY and CDR2 is SMNVEV (reference sequence). The CDR3 sequence: CASSFSGGKTYEQYF. For the CDR3, the DNA is TGTGCCAGCAGTTTTAGCGGAGGTAAAACCTACGAGCAGTACTTC.

The chain joins TRBV27 to TRBJ1-5; 7 positions agree with TRBD1. Germline CDR1 reads MNHEY; CDR2 reads SMNVEV (reference sequence). V shed 3 bases, J shed 2 bases, and the junction held 4 bases outside the gene matches. The CDR3 sequence is 15 residues long. The CDR3 reads CASSFGRGGNQPQHF. CDR3 bases: TGTGCCAGCAGTTTCGGCAGGGGGGGCAATCAGCCCCAGCATTTT.

V and J are TRBV5-1 and TRBJ1-1; TRBD1 is a possible D gene (5 bases). Germline CDR1 is SGHRS and CDR2 is YFSETQ. The CDR3 contains 13 residues. V lost 1 base to trimming and J lost 5 bases, with 9 bases between them. CDR3 sequence reads: CASSLRSGTEAFF. The DNA for the CDR3 is TGCGCCAGCAGCTTGCGGTCAGGGACTGAAGCTTTCTTT.

This clone was seen just once. CDR3 protein: CASRPGGQVARYEQYF. CDR3 nucleotides: TGTGCAAGTCGCCCCGGGGGGCAGGTGGCTCGGTACGAGCAGTACTTC. The genes are TRBV12-2 and TRBJ2-7; the table's D call, TRBD2, was not checked against the DNA. TRBV12-2 is recorded as a pseudogene. The CDR3 contains 16 residues.

The V gene is TRBV27, the J gene TRBJ2-6; D gene unclear. Germline loops: CDR1 MNHEY, CDR2 SMNVEV (reference sequence). The CDR3 is made up of 13 amino acids. Trimming pared 9 bases from V and 0 bases from J, leaving 6 bases between. CDR3 in amino acids: CASRSSGANVLTF. The CDR3 DNA reads TGTGCCAGTAGATCCTCTGGGGCCAACGTCCTGACTTTC.

The chain uses TRBV4-1 and TRBJ2-1, with 7 bases lining up with TRBD1. This CDR3 comprises 14 residues. Losses at the gene ends were 4 bases for V and 9 bases for J; bases not matched to a gene: 9. CDR1 and CDR2 (germline): MGHRA, YSYEKL. In DNA form, the CDR3 reads TGCGCCAGCAGCCCGCAGACAGGGATAGGTGAGCAGTTCTTC. Protein sequence: CASSPQTGIGEQFF.

The rearrangement links TRBV11-3 to TRBJ2-7; possible D gene TRBD1, 6 bases. V shed 1 base and J shed 5 bases, with 15 bases lying between them. Germline values: CDR1 SGHNT, CDR2 YENEEA. This CDR3 has 15 amino acids. In nucleotides, the CDR3 is TGTGCCAGCAGCTTAGGCCCAGGGGAGAAAGACGAGCAGTACTTC. It translates to CASSLGPGEKDEQYF.

This sequence joins TRBV7-2 and TRBJ1-5; no firm D call. This CDR3 has 14 amino acids. Germline-derived CDR1 and CDR2 are SGHTA and FQGNSA. The ends were cut back, 2 bases at V and 4 bases at J, with 9 bases in the middle. This chain's CDR3 is CASSLRTGNQPQHF. The CDR3 nucleotides are TGTGCCAGCAGCTTAAGGACGGGAAATCAGCCCCAGCATTTT.

The rearrangement uses TRBV6-1 and TRBJ1-1, with D possibly being TRBD1 (5 bases). The CDR3 length is 14 residues. Trimming took 5 bases from V and 6 from J, leaving 16 bases between them. The germline CDR1 and CDR2 sequences are MNHNS and SASEGT. CDR3 sequence reads: CASSWGDGAAEAFF. CDR3 bases: TGTGCCAGCAGTTGGGGGGACGGCGCGGCTGAAGCTTTCTTT.

Written as DNA, the CDR3 is TGTGCCAGCAGTTATGAGCAGGTTGAACAGCCCCAGCATTTT. This codes for CASSYEQVEQPQHF. The chain couples TRBV6-6 to TRBJ1-5; no clear D. Germline CDR1 and CDR2: MNHNY and SVGAGI (reference sequence). The V gene lost 3 bases and the J gene lost 7 bases, with 13 bases spanning the gap. The CDR3 covers 14 residues.

The genes are TRBV29-1 and TRBJ1-5; maybe TRBD1 (6 bases). Germline CDR1 reads SQVTM; CDR2 reads ANQGSEA. The V gene lost 5 bases and the J gene lost 2 bases, with 13 bases spanning the gap. The CDR3 has 14 residues. CDR3 coding DNA: TGCAGCGTTCTCACAGGGACCCGCAATCAGCCCCAGCATTTT. Translated: CSVLTGTRNQPQHF.

The V call is TRBV29-1, the J call TRBJ1-1, with TRBD1 identical over 7 bases. V was clipped by 8 bases and J by 1 base; unmatched bases: 10. Germline V CDR1 and CDR2: SQVTM, ANQGSEA. CDR3 length equals 14 residues. In nucleotides, the CDR3 is TGCAGCTTCAGCCAGGGGGGCAAGAACACTGAAGCTTTCTTT. Amino acids: CSFSQGGKNTEAFF.

This rearrangement joins TRBV7-2 to TRBJ2-3; the match to TRBD1 covers 8 bases. The trim removed 5 bases at V and 1 base at J, leaving 5 bases unmatched. This CDR3 has 15 residues. Germline V gene sequence: CDR1 SGHTA, CDR2 FQGNSA. Here the CDR3 reads CASSQQGARTDTQYF. The CDR3 DNA follows: TGTGCCAGCAGCCAGCAGGGGGCACGCACAGATACGCAGTATTTT.

The J gene is TRBJ1-2, the V gene TRBV10-3, with a tentative D call TRBD1 (6 bases). Germline CDR1 is ENHRY and CDR2 is SYGVKD. This CDR3 has 13 amino acids. Trimming took 5 bases from V and 8 from J, leaving 15 bases between them. The CDR3: CAISQGFLEGYTF. The CDR3 DNA reads as TGTGCCATCAGTCAGGGGTTTTTGGAGGGCTACACCTTC.

The chain carries TRBV10-3 and TRBJ1-1; possible D gene TRBD1, 5 bases. V shed 3 bases and J shed 0 bases, with 8 bases lying between them. In germline, CDR1 is ENHRY, CDR2 SYGVKD. CDR3 length equals 14 residues. The CDR3: CAISEAGLNTEAFF. The CDR3 DNA follows: TGTGCCATCAGTGAAGCAGGGTTGAACACTGAAGCTTTCTTT.